What follows describes a single T cell receptor (beta chain). Its antigen is as yet unknown. Every patient was affected by relapse after autologous stem cell transplantation, while exposure to brentuximab vedotin was not uniform. Here immunoSEQ multiplex PCR was the method, and the copy in TCRdb shows in-frame clones only, minus some. The repertoire consists of about 40,000 clones, with roughly four fifths occurring once and the leading ten covering roughly 9.8%. The germline V gene encodes CDR1 MDHEN and CDR2 SYDVKM. The CDR3 is 15 amino acids. V lost 3 bases to trimming and J lost 0 bases, with 12 bases between them. This entry is derived from a study of PD-1 blockade in classical Hodgkin lymphoma. Study-level findings and limits: Individuals initiating nivolumab under 1 year after ASCT were excluded.

The sample consisted of peripheral blood mononuclear cells (PBMCs), taken at baseline. This clonotype originated in a human donor with classical Hodgkin lymphoma. The genes are TRBV28 and TRBJ2-7, with D perhaps matching TRBD1 or TRBD2 (5 bases each). In DNA form, the CDR3 reads TGTGCCAGCAGTTTGTCTGGGGGTAGCTCCTACGAGCAGTACTTC. Translation: CASSLSGGSSYEQYF.